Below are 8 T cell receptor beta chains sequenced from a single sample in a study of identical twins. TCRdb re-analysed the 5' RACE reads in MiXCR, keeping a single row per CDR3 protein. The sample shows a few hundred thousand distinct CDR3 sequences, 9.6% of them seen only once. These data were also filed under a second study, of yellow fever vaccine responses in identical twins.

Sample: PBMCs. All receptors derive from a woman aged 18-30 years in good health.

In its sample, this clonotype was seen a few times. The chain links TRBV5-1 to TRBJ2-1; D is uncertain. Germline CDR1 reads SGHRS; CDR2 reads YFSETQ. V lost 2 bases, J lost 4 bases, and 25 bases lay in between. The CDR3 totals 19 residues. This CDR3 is CASSFGFGRSTRRYNEQFF. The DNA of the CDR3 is TGCGCCAGCAGCTTCGGTTTCGGCCGATCGACCCGACGGTACAATGAGCAGTTCTTC. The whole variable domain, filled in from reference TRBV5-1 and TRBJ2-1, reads KAGVTQTPRYLIKTRGQQVTLSCSPISGHRSVSWYQQTPGQGLQFLFEYFSETQRNKGNFPGRFSGRQFSNSRSEMNVSTLELGDSALYLCASSFGFGRSTRRYNEQFFGPGTRLTVL.

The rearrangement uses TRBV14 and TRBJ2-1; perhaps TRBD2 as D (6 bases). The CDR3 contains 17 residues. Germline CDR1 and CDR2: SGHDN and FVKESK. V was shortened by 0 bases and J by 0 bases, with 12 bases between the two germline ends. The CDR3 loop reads CASSQDMGLLSYNEQFF. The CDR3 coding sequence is TGTGCCAGCAGCCAAGATATGGGACTCCTCTCCTACAATGAGCAGTTCTTC.

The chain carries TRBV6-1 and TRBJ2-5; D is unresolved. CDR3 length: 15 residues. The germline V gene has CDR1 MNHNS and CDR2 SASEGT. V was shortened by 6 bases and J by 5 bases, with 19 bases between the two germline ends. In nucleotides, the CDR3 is TGTGCCAGCAGCCTGAGGCTAGACGGATTGGAGACCCAGTACTTC. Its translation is CASSLRLDGLETQYF.

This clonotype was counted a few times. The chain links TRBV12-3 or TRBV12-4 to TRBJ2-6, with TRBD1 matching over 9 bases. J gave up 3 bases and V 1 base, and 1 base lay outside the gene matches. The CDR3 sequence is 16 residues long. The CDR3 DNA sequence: TGTGCCAGCAGTTTAGACAGGGGGCGTGGGGCCAACGTCCTGACTTTC. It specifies CASSLDRGRGANVLTF.

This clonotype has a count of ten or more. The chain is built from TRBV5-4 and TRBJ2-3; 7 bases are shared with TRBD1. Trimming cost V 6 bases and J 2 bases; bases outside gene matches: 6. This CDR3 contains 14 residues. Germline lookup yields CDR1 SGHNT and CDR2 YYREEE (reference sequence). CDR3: CASTPGTVTDTQYF. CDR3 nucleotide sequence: TGTGCCAGCACCCCCGGGACAGTCACAGATACGCAGTATTTT.

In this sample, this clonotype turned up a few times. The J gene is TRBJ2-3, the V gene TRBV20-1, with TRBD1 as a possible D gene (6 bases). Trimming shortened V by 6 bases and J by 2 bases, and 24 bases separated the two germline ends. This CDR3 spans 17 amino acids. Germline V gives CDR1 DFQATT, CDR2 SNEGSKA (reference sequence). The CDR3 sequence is CSANALSTGPDTDTQYF. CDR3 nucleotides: TGCAGTGCCAACGCATTGTCGACAGGTCCCGACACAGATACGCAGTATTTT.

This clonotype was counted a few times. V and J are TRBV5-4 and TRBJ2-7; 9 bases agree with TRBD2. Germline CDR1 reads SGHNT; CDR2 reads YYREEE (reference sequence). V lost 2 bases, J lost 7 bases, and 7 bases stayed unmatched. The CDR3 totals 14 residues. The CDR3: CASSFGPRGGEQYF. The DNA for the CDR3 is TGTGCCAGCAGCTTTGGACCGCGGGGGGGAGAGCAGTACTTC.

The CDR3 reads CASSLARPTDEQFF. The CDR3 DNA is TGTGCCAGCAGCTTAGCGCGACCCACCGATGAGCAGTTCTTC. This sequence joins TRBV7-9 and TRBJ2-1; D is undetermined. Trimming cost V 0 bases and J 8 bases, with 11 bases left between them. CDR1 is SEHNR and CDR2 is FQNEAQ in the germline V gene (reference sequence). The CDR3 extends over 14 amino acids.